The next 4 T cell receptor beta chains were all read from a single sample in a study of EBV T-cell therapy then PD-1 blockade in nasopharyngeal carcinoma. Regarding treatment: AdE1-LMPpoly-expanded autologous EBV-specific T-cell therapy followed by anti-PD-1 nivolumab. The method was immunoSEQ multiplex PCR; TCRdb's version includes in-frame clones alone and lacks a portion of them. The sample contains around 22,000 clones, 82% of which appear only once. These TCRs are of unknown antigen specificity. Sequenced material: CD8+ T cells from blood, taken at day -245 from a patient whose treatment included autologous EBV-specific T cells and nivolumab. These receptors all come from a man aged 35 to 55 with nasopharyngeal carcinoma.

The chain couples TRBV7-6 to TRBJ2-5; D gene ambiguous. This CDR3 has 12 residues. V lost 8 bases to trimming and J lost 14 bases, with 21 bases between them. Germline lookup yields CDR1 SGHVS and CDR2 FNYEAQ. The CDR3 protein is CASGPDVKPKYF. The DNA of the CDR3 is TGTGCCAGCGGGCCCGACGTGAAACCCAAATACTTC.

This chain links TRBV9 with TRBJ2-1, with D tentatively TRBD1 (7 bases). V shed 4 bases and J shed 2 bases, with 13 bases lying between them. CDR1 and CDR2 (germline): SGDLS, YYNGEE. The CDR3 runs 15 residues. DNA of the CDR3: TGTGCCAGCAGCTCTTCAGGGGGGACCTACAATGAGCAGTTCTTC. It encodes CASSSSGGTYNEQFF.

The chain uses TRBV9 and TRBJ1-3; weak D call: TRBD1 (6 bases). Germline V gene sequence: CDR1 SGDLS, CDR2 YYNGEE. This CDR3 comprises 15 residues. Between the trimmed V and J ends, which lost 0 bases and 6 bases, there was a span of 13 bases. For the CDR3, the DNA is TGTGCCAGCAGCGTAGCTACAGGGCGGGAAAACACCATATATTTT. It translates to CASSVATGRENTIYF.

The V gene is TRBV7-8, the J gene TRBJ1-2; D unclear. Trimming removed 5 bases from V and 10 bases from J, with 14 bases in between. The germline V gene has CDR1 SGHVS and CDR2 FQNEAQ. The CDR3 length is 12 residues. CDR3 loop: CASSPRTSVYTF. The CDR3 DNA reads as TGTGCCAGCAGCCCCAGGACTTCGGTCTACACCTTC.